Listed below are T cell receptor beta chains from one sample, sequenced in a study of cytomegalovirus exposure and HLA in healthy donors. The protocol was immunoSEQ multiplex PCR, while the TCRdb copy is restricted to in-frame clones and leaves out a portion. In the table there are 150,000 to 200,000 clones, 75% to 80% of which are singletons. Sequences were obtained from PBMCs. These receptor sequences come from a man aged 50 or older in good health and CMV-seropositive. Each CDR3 is given with its conserved first and last residue. The D gene is left open where the match is weak. Where a row states a size, it is once, few, many or the class of an expanded clone; other rows omit it.

CDR3 protein: CASSLDRARRGYTF
CDR3 DNA: TGTGCCAGCAGTTTGGACAGGGCGAGGCGTGGCTACACCTTC
D gene: TRBD1
V gene: TRBV28
J gene: TRBJ1-2
clone size: NA

CDR3 protein: CASSSVWGQGGHEQFF
CDR3 DNA: TGTGCCAGCAGTTCGGTTTGGGGACAGGGGGGACATGAGCAGTTCTTC
D gene: TRBD1
V gene: TRBV28
J gene: TRBJ2-1
clone size: NA

CDR3 protein: CASSKPDRGGTEAFF
CDR3 DNA: TGCGCCAGCAGCAAACCCGACAGGGGAGGGACTGAAGCTTTCTTT
D gene: TRBD1
V gene: TRBV10-2
J gene: TRBJ1-1
clone size: NA

CDR3 protein: CASSPGLETEAFF
CDR3 DNA: TGTGCCAGCAGCCCAGGATTGGAAACTGAAGCTTTCTTT
D gene: NA
V gene: TRBV7-8
J gene: TRBJ1-1
clone size: NA

CDR3 protein: CASSAGLISYEQYF
CDR3 DNA: TGCGCCAGCAGCGCCGGACTGATCTCCTACGAGCAGTACTTC
D gene: NA
V gene: TRBV5-1
J gene: TRBJ2-7
clone size: NA

CDR3 protein: CASAPANSPLHF
CDR3 DNA: TGTGCCAGCGCACCGGCAAATTCACCCCTCCACTTT
D gene: NA
V gene: TRBV18
J gene: TRBJ1-6
clone size: NA

CDR3 protein: CASSFYSRHTNYGYTF
CDR3 DNA: TGTGCCAGCAGCTTCTACTCGCGGCATACTAACTATGGCTACACCTTC
D gene: NA
V gene: TRBV5-6
J gene: TRBJ1-2
clone size: NA

CDR3 protein: CASSTSVLGGDTGELFF
CDR3 DNA: TGTGCCAGTAGTACCTCCGTTCTTGGCGGCGACACCGGGGAGCTGTTTTTT
D gene: NA
V gene: TRBV19
J gene: TRBJ2-2
clone size: NA

CDR3 protein: CASSPSTGNQETQYF
CDR3 DNA: TGTGCCAGCAGCCCGTCGACAGGGAACCAAGAGACCCAGTACTTC
D gene: TRBD1
V gene: TRBV4-2
J gene: TRBJ2-5
clone size: NA

CDR3 protein: CASWTLQGATGELFF
CDR3 DNA: TGTGCCAGCTGGACCCTACAGGGGGCAACCGGGGAGCTGTTTTTT
D gene: TRBD1
V gene: TRBV28
J gene: TRBJ2-2
clone size: few

CDR3 protein: CASGPPGAMNTEAFF
CDR3 DNA: TGTGCCAGCGGGCCCCCAGGGGCTATGAACACTGAAGCTTTCTTT
D gene: NA
V gene: TRBV6-5
J gene: TRBJ1-1
clone size: NA

CDR3 protein: CASSFWTGARDTQYF
CDR3 DNA: TGTGCCAGCAGCTTTTGGACAGGGGCACGAGATACGCAGTATTTT
D gene: TRBD1
V gene: TRBV7-9
J gene: TRBJ2-3
clone size: NA

CDR3 protein: CASSAGDIQETQYF
CDR3 DNA: TGTGCCAGCAGCGCTGGGGACATCCAAGAGACCCAGTACTTC
D gene: NA
V gene: TRBV9
J gene: TRBJ2-5
clone size: NA

CDR3 protein: CASSRPETGTYEQYF
CDR3 DNA: TGCGCCAGCAGCCGGCCGGAGACAGGTACCTACGAGCAGTACTTC
D gene: NA
V gene: TRBV5-1
J gene: TRBJ2-7
clone size: NA

CDR3 protein: CSVRQTGADTQYF
CDR3 DNA: TGCAGCGTTAGACAAACAGGGGCAGATACGCAGTATTTT
D gene: TRBD1
V gene: TRBV29-1
J gene: TRBJ2-3
clone size: once

CDR3 protein: CASRESGTEAFF
CDR3 DNA: TGTGCCAGCAGGGAGTCTGGCACTGAAGCTTTCTTT
D gene: NA
V gene: TRBV27
J gene: TRBJ1-1
clone size: NA

CDR3 protein: CASSVMGGTNSPLHF
CDR3 DNA: TGTGCCAGCAGCGTCATGGGGGGGACAAATTCACCCCTCCACTTT
D gene: NA
V gene: TRBV9
J gene: TRBJ1-6
clone size: few

CDR3 protein: CASSPIDTRELFF
CDR3 DNA: TGCGCCAGCAGCCCCATCGACACCCGGGAGCTGTTTTTT
D gene: NA
V gene: TRBV4-3
J gene: TRBJ2-2
clone size: NA

CDR3 protein: CASRDRREAFF
CDR3 DNA: TGCGCCAGCCGGGATCGACGTGAAGCTTTCTTT
D gene: NA
V gene: TRBV5-1
J gene: TRBJ1-1
clone size: NA

CDR3 protein: CASSQDLVGGGSSYNEQFF
CDR3 DNA: TGCGCCAGCAGCCAAGATTTAGTGGGGGGGGGTAGCTCCTACAATGAGCAGTTCTTC
D gene: TRBD2
V gene: TRBV4-3
J gene: TRBJ2-1
clone size: NA